These T cell receptor beta chains were read from a single sample in a study of blood T cell repertoires in COVID-19. TCRdb's table, derived via immunoSEQ multiplex PCR, lists solely in-frame clones and lacks some. The sample lists some 240,000 clones; about 89% were seen once. Sequencing was done on a sample of peripheral blood. Source of these receptors: a man aged 55-75 years who had recovered from COVID-19. Both conserved end residues are part of each CDR3. A D gene is named only where the DNA matches it firmly. The size entry is marked missing in some rows and otherwise reads once, few, many or a size class.

cdr3_nt,cdr3_aa,d_call,v_call,j_call,clone_size
TGTGCCAGCAGTGAATATCGGACTAGCGGGATGAATGAGCAGTTCTTC,CASSEYRTSGMNEQFF,TRBD2,TRBV25-1,TRBJ2-1,-
TGTGCCAGTAGTACCCGACAGGGAATAGGTGAAAAACTGTTTTTT,CASSTRQGIGEKLFF,TRBD1,TRBV19,TRBJ1-4,-
TGTGCTAGTGGTTTGGTAGTGACCGCCGGCGGTTCGAACACTGAAGCTTTCTTT,CASGLVVTAGGSNTEAFF,-,TRBV12-5,TRBJ1-1,-
TGTGCCAGCAGCCACGTCGAGCAAAACATTCAGTACTTC,CASSHVEQNIQYF,-,TRBV3-1/TRBV3-2,TRBJ2-4,-
TGTGCCATGAGAGGGGGCGGGGATACGCAGTATTTT,CAMRGGGDTQYF,TRBD1,TRBV7-2,TRBJ2-3,-
TGTGCCAGCAGCCGATCTAGCGGGAGGAGAACCGGGGAGCTGTTTTTT,CASSRSSGRRTGELFF,TRBD2,TRBV14,TRBJ2-2,-
TGTGCCAGCAGCTTGATCGCATTCACTGTCTATGGCTACACCTTC,CASSLIAFTVYGYTF,-,TRBV7-9,TRBJ1-2,-
TGTGCCATCAGTGAGATGAGACAGCCTTCAACCCTCCACTTT,CAISEMRQPSTLHF,-,TRBV10-3,TRBJ1-6,-
TGTGCCAGTAGTATTTCAGGGGGCGAGGGTCAGCCCCAGCATTTT,CASSISGGEGQPQHF,TRBD1,TRBV19,TRBJ1-5,once
TGTGCCAGCAGTTACACCCAGCAGGGGATCACTGAAGCTTTCTTT,CASSYTQQGITEAFF,-,TRBV6-5,TRBJ1-1,-
TGTGCCAGCAGCTTTCCGATGGGGCGAGCGGGGAATCTTCGCGAGCAGTACTTC,CASSFPMGRAGNLREQYF,TRBD2,TRBV5-4,TRBJ2-7,-
TGTGCCAGTAGTACCTCAAACTGGAGTATGAAGCCCCAGCATTTT,CASSTSNWSMKPQHF,-,TRBV19,TRBJ1-5,-
TGTGCCAGTAGTACCCGGACTAGCGGGGGCCGCACAGATACGCAGTATTTT,CASSTRTSGGRTDTQYF,TRBD2,TRBV19,TRBJ2-3,once
TGTGCCAGCAGACTAAACGGAGGGTCAGTGAGATCACCCCTCCACTTT,CASRLNGGSVRSPLHF,-,TRBV7-3,TRBJ1-6,-
TGTGCCAGCAGGTCTTCACAGGGGCCAGATACGCAGTATTTT,CASRSSQGPDTQYF,TRBD1,TRBV6-5,TRBJ2-3,once
TGTGCCAGCCGCAGGGGGATGAATGAAAAACTGTTTTTT,CASRRGMNEKLFF,TRBD1,TRBV11-3,TRBJ1-4,-
TGTGCCAGCAGTTCACGGACAACCCAAACCGATACGCAGTATTTT,CASSSRTTQTDTQYF,-,TRBV6-5,TRBJ2-3,-
TGTGCCAGCAGCACTAGTCTTCGGGGGGTGGCTGAGCAGTTCTTC,CASSTSLRGVAEQFF,TRBD2,TRBV5-4,TRBJ2-1,-
TGTGCCAGCAGCCAGGGAGGGGGTACCACCGGGGAGCTGTTTTTT,CASSQGGGTTGELFF,-,TRBV4-2,TRBJ2-2,-
TGTGCCAGCAGCGTAGTGCTAGCAGACTACAATGAGCAGTTCTTC,CASSVVLADYNEQFF,-,TRBV9,TRBJ2-1,-
TGTGCCAGCAGTCTATATCGGGGGGACGAGCAGTACTTC,CASSLYRGDEQYF,TRBD2,TRBV6-5,TRBJ2-7,once
TGTGCCAGCACCCCGGGACAGGGGGGGAATGAGCAGTTCTTC,CASTPGQGGNEQFF,TRBD1,TRBV9,TRBJ2-1,-
TGTGCCAGCAGCTTATCCGTAGCGGACTACAATGAGCAGTTCTTC,CASSLSVADYNEQFF,-,TRBV7-9,TRBJ2-1,-
TGTGCCAGCAGTTCAAGTGGTGAGGTACGAACCTGGGTGAACACTGAAGCTTTCTTT,CASSSSGEVRTWVNTEAFF,-,TRBV27,TRBJ1-1,-
TGCAGCGTTGCCCGGAGGACTAGCGGGGGTTCAAGCTCCTACAATGAGCAGTTCTTC,CSVARRTSGGSSSYNEQFF,TRBD2,TRBV29-1,TRBJ2-1,-
TGTGCCAGCAGTCCCGGACTAGCGGGGGCCTACAATGAGCAGTTCTTC,CASSPGLAGAYNEQFF,TRBD2,TRBV6-6,TRBJ2-1,-
TGTGCCACCAGCCGTCCGGGAAACCCGAACACCGGGGAGCTGTTTTTT,CATSRPGNPNTGELFF,-,TRBV15,TRBJ2-2,-
TGTGCCAGCAGCCAGGACAGGGAGGTCTATGGCTACACCTTC,CASSQDREVYGYTF,TRBD1,TRBV5-6,TRBJ1-2,once
TGTGCCTGGAGTGGGGACAGACCTGGAAACACCATATATTTT,CAWSGDRPGNTIYF,TRBD1,TRBV30,TRBJ1-3,-
TGTGCCAGCAGTTTGAACAGTCCCTACGAGCAGTACTTC,CASSLNSPYEQYF,-,TRBV12-3/TRBV12-4,TRBJ2-7,once
TGTGCCACCAGTGATAGAGGACACGACGAAGCTTTCTTT,CATSDRGHDEAFF,-,TRBV24-1,TRBJ1-1,-
TGTGCCAACTCGCGGGGGACAGGGGGACATGGCTACACCTTC,CANSRGTGGHGYTF,TRBD1,TRBV5-5,TRBJ1-2,-
TGTGCCAGCAGTTGGGACAGGGTGGTGGATACGCAGTATTTT,CASSWDRVVDTQYF,TRBD1,TRBV6-5,TRBJ2-3,-
TGTGCCAGCAGTCAGGGGTCGTCTGGGGCCAACGTCCTGACTTTC,CASSQGSSGANVLTF,-,TRBV6-5,TRBJ2-6,-
TGTGCCAGTAGTAAGGGGACAGGGACCTCAACAGTCGGGGGCTACACCTTC,CASSKGTGTSTVGGYTF,TRBD1,TRBV19,TRBJ1-2,-
TGTGCCAGCAGCCAAGCAGGGGATGTTGCCGAGCAGTACTTC,CASSQAGDVAEQYF,-,TRBV3-1/TRBV3-2,TRBJ2-7,-
TGTGCCAGCAGCGTAGGATCACAGCGGGGAGAGACCCAGTACTTC,CASSVGSQRGETQYF,TRBD2,TRBV9,TRBJ2-5,-
TGTGCCAGCTCGGCAAGACAGGGGGCTAGCTACGAGCAGTACTTC,CASSARQGASYEQYF,TRBD1,TRBV18,TRBJ2-7,-
TGTGCCACCAGCAGAGCGGGACAGGGGGCTAATGAGCAGTTCTTC,CATSRAGQGANEQFF,TRBD1,TRBV15,TRBJ2-1,once
TGCAGCGTGGCGGGACGCTCGAACACTGAAGCTTTCTTT,CSVAGRSNTEAFF,-,TRBV29-1,TRBJ1-1,-
TGTGCCAGTAGCCGGGACTCCTCTGGGGCCAACGTCCTGACTTTC,CASSRDSSGANVLTF,-,TRBV19,TRBJ2-6,-
TGTGCCAGCAGCTTAGCGTATGGCACAGATACGCAGTATTTT,CASSLAYGTDTQYF,-,TRBV7-3,TRBJ2-3,-
TGCGCCAGCAGCCAAGATCCCCTTAGCTCCTACAATGAGCAGTTCTTC,CASSQDPLSSYNEQFF,-,TRBV4-1,TRBJ2-1,-